Listed here are 12 T cell receptor beta chains from one sample, sequenced in a study of monozygotic twins with cystic fibrosis. The table came from immunoSEQ multiplex PCR; TCRdb's copy has only in-frame clones and leaves some out. There are approximately 34,000 clones in the sample; approximately 96% occur only once, and around 0.17% lies in the top ten. The sample taken for sequencing was blood. The origin of the receptors is a girl aged 2-15 years with cystic fibrosis.

The chain has TRBV30 and TRBJ2-6; a weak D match, TRBD2 (6 bases). Germline CDR1 and CDR2: GTSNPN and SVGIG (reference sequence). Deletions cut 2 bases from V and 5 bases from J, with 10 bases between. The CDR3 totals 14 residues. CDR3 amino acids: CAWSWGDRANVLTF. CDR3 sequence (DNA): TGTGCCTGGAGTTGGGGGGATAGGGCCAACGTCCTGACTTTC.

J is TRBJ2-1 and V is TRBV19; no reliable D call. The V end was cut by 4 bases, the J end by 0 bases, with 13 bases between. This CDR3 spans 16 amino acids. Germline-derived CDR1 and CDR2 are LNHDA and SQIVND (reference sequence). DNA of the CDR3: TGTGCCAGTAGTAACCTCGGCGGAAGCTCCTACAATGAGCAGTTCTTC. Its protein is CASSNLGGSSYNEQFF.

V is TRBV7-8 and J is TRBJ1-3; D not certain. The CDR3 has 16 residues. Trimming left V 5 bases short and J 1 base short, with 15 bases between. Per the germline V gene, CDR1 is SGHVS and CDR2 is FQNEAQ. The chain's CDR3 is CASSPESLESGNTIYF. The CDR3 nucleotides read TGTGCCAGCAGCCCTGAATCGCTTGAGTCTGGAAACACCATATATTTT.

The CDR3 loop reads CASSEDGHYGYTF. As DNA, the CDR3 is TGTGCCAGCAGTGAGGACGGGCACTATGGCTACACCTTC. The V call is TRBV2, the J call TRBJ1-2, with unresolved D. Germline V lookup: CDR1 SNHLY, CDR2 FYNNEI. The CDR3 covers 13 residues. V was clipped by 3 bases and J by 3 bases, with 8 bases between them.

The rearrangement uses TRBV27 and TRBJ2-1; D uncertain. V was trimmed by 0 bases and J by 3 bases, leaving 12 bases between them. CDR3 size: 16 residues. The germline V gene encodes CDR1 MNHEY and CDR2 SMNVEV (reference sequence). CDR3 nucleotides: TGTGCCAGCAGTTTATCGGGGTCAGTTTACTACAATGAGCAGTTCTTC. This translates into CASSLSGSVYYNEQFF.

J is TRBJ1-1 and V is TRBV19; 10 bases agree with TRBD1. Trimming took 6 bases from V and 6 from J; bases not matched to a gene: 10. The CDR3 covers 15 residues. Germline V lookup: CDR1 LNHDA, CDR2 SQIVND (reference sequence). The chain's CDR3 is CASSSTGGLFAEAFF. The CDR3 bases are TGTGCCAGTAGCTCGACAGGGGGCCTATTCGCTGAAGCTTTCTTT. The variable domain in full, with the rest retrieved from reference TRBV19 and TRBJ1-1, is DGGITQSPKYLFRKEGQNVTLSCEQNLNHDAMYWYRQDPGQGLRLIYYSQIVNDFQKGDIAEGYSVSREKKESFPLTVTSAQKNPTAFYLCASSSTGGLFAEAFFGQGTRLTVV.

Details on this clone: One junction end does not reproduce the germline sequence, and a read error may be involved. This chain joins TRBV6-1 and TRBJ2-5; D unresolved. This CDR3 has 8 residues. Germline V gives CDR1 MNHNS, CDR2 SASEGT. CDR3 amino acids: CASHVLNF. CDR3 sequence (DNA): TGTGCCAGCCACGTCCTGAACTTC.

This chain connects TRBV28 to TRBJ2-2; 8 bases fit TRBD1. Germline loops: CDR1 MDHEN, CDR2 SYDVKM. Unmatched junction bases numbered 3, after V lost 3 bases and J lost 3 bases. This CDR3 has 15 residues. CDR3 amino acids: CASSFGQGYTGELFF. Here the CDR3 DNA reads TGTGCCAGCAGTTTTGGACAGGGCTACACCGGGGAGCTGTTTTTT.

This chain uses TRBV6-5 with TRBJ2-3; D may be TRBD2 (5 bases). Trimming removed 6 bases from V and 1 base from J, with 11 bases in between. Germline V CDR1 and CDR2: MNHEY, SVGAGI. This CDR3 has 14 residues. The DNA for the CDR3 is TGTGCCAGCAGAGCGGTGCGGGGCACAGATACGCAGTATTTT. It specifies CASRAVRGTDTQYF.

V usage is TRBV7-9 and J usage is TRBJ1-2; D perhaps matches TRBD1 (5 bases). Germline-derived CDR1 and CDR2 are SEHNR and FQNEAQ (reference sequence). The CDR3 spans 14 residues. V lost 5 bases and J lost 0, with 10 bases in between. DNA for the CDR3: TGTGCCAGCAGCCCAGTACAGGCTAACTATGGCTACACCTTC. It codes for CASSPVQANYGYTF.

The chain links TRBV5-5 to TRBJ2-7; 8 bases are a match to TRBD2. The CDR3 loop spans 15 amino acids. The germline V gene encodes CDR1 SGHKS and CDR2 YYEKEE (reference sequence). Trimming at V came to 0 bases and at J to 1 base, leaving 3 bases not matched to a gene. CDR3 DNA sequence: TGTGCCAGCAGCTTGGATCCGGGGGGGTCCTACGAGCAGTACTTC. Translating gives CASSLDPGGSYEQYF.

Here the CDR3 reads CASSEAPSGGPTDTQYF. CDR3 nucleotide sequence: TGTGCCAGCAGTGAAGCCCCTAGCGGGGGCCCCACAGATACGCAGTATTTT. The rearrangement uses TRBV6-1 and TRBJ2-3; TRBD2 matches at 10 bases. Germline CDR1 and CDR2: MNHNS and SASEGT. The CDR3 length is 17 residues. V lost 0 bases and J lost 2; bases outside the gene matches: 5.